These 9 T cell receptor beta chains originate from one sample sequenced in a study of PD-1 blockade in classical Hodgkin lymphoma. Relapses following autologous stem cell transplantation were seen in all patients, with brentuximab vedotin exposure varying. CD4+ T cells were purified from thawed PBMCs by negative selection. Assay used: immunoSEQ multiplex PCR; TCRdb lists only in-frame clones, some missing. The sample shows 30,000 to 35,000 clones, around nine tenths of them seen only once. Sample: CD4+ T cells from blood, taken at baseline. The source is a human donor with classical Hodgkin lymphoma.

This clone has only one observation. V and J are TRBV6-5 and TRBJ1-1, with a weak D call TRBD1 (6 bases). In germline, CDR1 is MNHEY, CDR2 SVGAGI. The CDR3 is 14 amino acids. Trimming removed 6 bases from V and 9 bases from J, with 20 bases in between. This CDR3 reads CASSNPLRGAQAFF. In DNA form, the CDR3 reads TGTGCCAGCAGCAACCCGCTGCGGGGGGCGCAAGCTTTCTTT.

This rearrangement joins TRBV15 to TRBJ1-1; 7 bases are a match to TRBD1. With 2 bases clipped from V and 1 base from J, the junction kept 13 bases outside the gene matches. This CDR3 spans 18 amino acids. From germline, CDR1 is LNHNV and CDR2 YYDKDF (reference sequence). CDR3 DNA sequence: TGTGCCACCAGCAGATACCAGGGGGGACGGGTTACGAACACTGAAGCTTTCTTT. As protein: CATSRYQGGRVTNTEAFF.

This rearrangement joins TRBV11-1 to TRBJ1-1, with D possibly TRBD1 on 5 matching bases. Between the trimmed V and J ends, which lost 2 bases and 4 bases, there was a span of 8 bases. CDR3 length equals 13 residues. Germline V CDR1 and CDR2: SGHAT, FQDESV (reference sequence). CDR3 DNA sequence: TGTGCCAGCAGCTTAATCGGGGGCACTGAAGCTTTCTTT. Its protein product is CASSLIGGTEAFF. Full variable domain (missing parts from reference TRBV11-1 and TRBJ1-1): EAEVAQSPRYKITEKSQAVAFWCDPISGHATLYWYRQILGQGPELLVQFQDESVVDDSQLPKDRFSAERLKGVDSTLKIQPAELGDSAMYLCASSLIGGTEAFFGQGTRLTVV.

In DNA form, the CDR3 reads TGCGCCAGCAGCTTGGATGGGAGGGGGGGCTATGGCTACACCTTC. This sequence encodes CASSLDGRGGYGYTF. The J gene is TRBJ1-2, the V gene TRBV5-1; D might be TRBD1 (6 bases). Germline CDR1 reads SGHRS; CDR2 reads YFSETQ. The V end was cut by 0 bases, the J end by 4 bases, with 13 bases between. CDR3 length: 15 residues. Full variable domain (remainder filled in from reference TRBV5-1 and TRBJ1-2): KAGVTQTPRYLIKTRGQQVTLSCSPISGHRSVSWYQQTPGQGLQFLFEYFSETQRNKGNFPGRFSGRQFSNSRSEMNVSTLELGDSALYLCASSLDGRGGYGYTFGSGTRLTVV.

This chain connects TRBV5-5 to TRBJ2-7; D may be TRBD1 (5 bases). Between the trimmed V and J ends, which lost 1 base and 4 bases, there was a span of 15 bases. This CDR3 is 15 amino acids long. Germline CDR1 and CDR2: SGHKS and YYEKEE (reference sequence). The CDR3 protein is CASSLRVAGSYEQYF. Written as DNA, the CDR3 is TGTGCCAGCAGCTTGAGGGTGGCAGGGTCTTACGAGCAGTACTTC.

The chain couples TRBV30 to TRBJ2-1, with 7 nucleotides matching TRBD1. CDR1 and CDR2 (germline): GTSNPN, SVGIG (reference sequence). The CDR3 is 11 residues long. V shed 5 bases and J 8 bases; nucleotides not matched to a gene: 3. The CDR3 sequence is CAWGTVHEQFF. The DNA of the CDR3 is TGTGCCTGGGGGACAGTCCATGAGCAGTTCTTC.

The rearrangement links TRBV19 to TRBJ1-1, with 8 bases that match TRBD1. Germline V gene sequence: CDR1 LNHDA, CDR2 SQIVND (reference sequence). This CDR3 has 13 residues. Trimming cost V 6 bases and J 4 bases; bases outside gene matches: 4. CDR3 region: CASSLTGGTEAFF. Written as DNA, the CDR3 is TGTGCCAGTAGCCTAACAGGGGGCACTGAAGCTTTCTTT. Variable domain in full (rest from reference TRBV19 and TRBJ1-1): DGGITQSPKYLFRKEGQNVTLSCEQNLNHDAMYWYRQDPGQGLRLIYYSQIVNDFQKGDIAEGYSVSREKKESFPLTVTSAQKNPTAFYLCASSLTGGTEAFFGQGTRLTVV.

This clone was seen only once. The J gene is TRBJ2-1, the V gene TRBV5-1; D unclear. Germline lookup yields CDR1 SGHRS and CDR2 YFSETQ. Trimming took 4 bases from V and 0 from J, leaving 11 bases between them. There are 15 residues in the CDR3. The CDR3: CASSQNGLSYNEQFF. For the CDR3, the DNA is TGCGCCAGCAGCCAGAACGGCCTCTCCTACAATGAGCAGTTCTTC.

This chain joins TRBV9 and TRBJ2-3, with 8 bases aligning to TRBD1. Per germline, CDR1 SGDLS and CDR2 YYNGEE. This CDR3 has 16 amino acids. V was clipped by 2 bases and J by 5 bases; unmatched bases: 10. The chain's CDR3 is CASSVGRTGSIDTQYF. CDR3 in DNA: TGTGCCAGCAGCGTGGGAAGGACAGGGAGTATAGATACGCAGTATTTT. The whole variable domain, remainder taken from reference TRBV9 and TRBJ2-3, is DSGVTQTPKHLITATGQRVTLRCSPRSGDLSVYWYQQSLDQGLQFLIQYYNGEERAKGNILERFSAQQFPDLHSELNLSSLELGDSALYFCASSVGRTGSIDTQYFGPGTRLTVL.